This T cell receptor (beta chain) was captured in a study of radiation and T cells in renal cell carcinoma. Noted time point: blood 4 weeks post-SBRT, at nephrectomy. Treatment defined: 15 Gy SBRT to primary tumor, nephrectomy 4 weeks later. The protocol was immunoSEQ multiplex PCR, while the TCRdb copy is restricted to in-frame clones and leaves out a portion. The sample shows 30,000 to 40,000 clones, about 84% of them seen only once. V was trimmed by 6 bases and J by 5 bases, leaving 17 bases between them. CDR1 and CDR2 from the germline V gene are SGHRS and YFSETQ. This CDR3 has 15 amino acids. Sequenced here: blood, sampled from a patient whose treatment included radiotherapy and nephrectomy. The chain couples TRBV5-1 to TRBJ2-2; D remains ambiguous. The receptor's source is a man in his 60s with renal cell carcinoma. CDR3 residues: CASTIEITKTGELFF. Here the CDR3 DNA reads TGCGCCAGCACCATCGAGATTACCAAGACCGGGGAGCTGTTTTTT.